Listed here is a single T cell receptor beta chain. Antigen unknown. J was trimmed by 4 bases and V by 4 bases; bases with no gene match: 6. Germline lookup yields CDR1 LNHDA and CDR2 SQIVND (reference sequence). CDR3 size: 14 residues. The data are from a study of Tregs in tolerant kidney transplant recipients. Recipients received nonmyeloablative bone marrow transplants from related graft donors, with transient mixed chimerism. CD4+CD25+CD127- Tregs, CD4+CD25- non-Tregs, CD4 and CD8 cells were sorted. TCRdb keeps only in-frame clones here, not all; method: immunoSEQ multiplex PCR. The sample lists approximately 81,000 clones; over 75% were seen once. General study results and limits: Activated donor B cell expansion appeared to reveal the most relevant donor-specific TCRbeta repertoire. Few patients were studied, so findings need validation in larger groups. Changing PCR primers prevented nucleotide comparison between some patients' samples.

The input for sequencing was CD4+ T cells from blood (PBMCs), taken 24 months after the transplant. V usage is TRBV19 and J usage is TRBJ1-1; 7 bases line up with TRBD1. The receptor comes from a human patient who received a combined kidney and bone marrow transplant. Some T cells may originate from the graft donor. CDR3 in amino acids: CASSTLDRTTEAFF. The CDR3 DNA reads TGTGCCAGTAGTACTTTGGACAGGACCACTGAAGCTTTCTTT.